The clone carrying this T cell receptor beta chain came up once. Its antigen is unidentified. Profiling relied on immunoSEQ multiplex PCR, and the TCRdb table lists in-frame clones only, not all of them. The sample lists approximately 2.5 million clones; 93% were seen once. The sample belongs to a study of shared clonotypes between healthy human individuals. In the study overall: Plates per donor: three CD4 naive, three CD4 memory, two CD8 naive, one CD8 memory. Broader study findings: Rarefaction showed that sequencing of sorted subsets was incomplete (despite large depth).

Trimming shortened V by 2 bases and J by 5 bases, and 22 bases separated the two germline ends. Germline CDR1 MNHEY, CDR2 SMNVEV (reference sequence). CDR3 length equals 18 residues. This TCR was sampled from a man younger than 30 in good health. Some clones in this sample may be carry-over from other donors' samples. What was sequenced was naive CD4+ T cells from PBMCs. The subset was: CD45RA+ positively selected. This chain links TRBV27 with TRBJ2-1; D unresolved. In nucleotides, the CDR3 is TGTGCCAGCAGTTTAGCGCGGCCCGTAAGGGCGAGTCACAATGAGCAGTTCTTC. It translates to CASSLARPVRASHNEQFF.